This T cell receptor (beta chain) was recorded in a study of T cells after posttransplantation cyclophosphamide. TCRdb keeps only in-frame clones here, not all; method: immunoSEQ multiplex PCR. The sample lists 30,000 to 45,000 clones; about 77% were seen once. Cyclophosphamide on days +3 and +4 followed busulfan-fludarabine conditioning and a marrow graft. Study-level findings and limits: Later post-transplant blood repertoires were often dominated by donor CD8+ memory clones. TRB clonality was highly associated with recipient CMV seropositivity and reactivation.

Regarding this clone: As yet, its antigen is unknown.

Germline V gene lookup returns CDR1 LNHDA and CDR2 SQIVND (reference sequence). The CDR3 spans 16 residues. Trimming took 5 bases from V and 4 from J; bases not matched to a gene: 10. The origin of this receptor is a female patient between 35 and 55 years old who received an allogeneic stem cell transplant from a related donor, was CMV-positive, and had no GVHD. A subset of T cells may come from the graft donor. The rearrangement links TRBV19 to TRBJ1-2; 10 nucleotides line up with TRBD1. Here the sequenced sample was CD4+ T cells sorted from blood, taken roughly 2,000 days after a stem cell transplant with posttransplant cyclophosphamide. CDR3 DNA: TGTGCCAGTAGTGTGCGCCGGGACAGGGGAGTCTATGGCTACACCTTC. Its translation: CASSVRRDRGVYGYTF.